The sequence of this T cell receptor beta chain was determined in a study of CD8 T cells in ankylosing spondylitis. About this clonotype: Antigen specificity is unknown.

Libraries of TCR beta came from quantitative 5'-RACE with molecular barcodes. One entry per CDR3 protein results from TCRdb running MiXCR on the 5' RACE reads. This sample has fewer than 130,000 distinct CDR3 sequences; 24% occur once, and the top ten carry roughly an eighth. Between the trimmed V and J ends, which lost 7 bases and 7 bases, there was a span of 11 bases. The CDR3 sequence is 12 residues long. Findings and limits, study-wide: Disease-linked clones reportedly showed significant enrichment in matched ankylosing spondylitis synovial fluid. Seemingly distinctive of ankylosing spondylitis blood was a TCR beta motif formed by eight highly homologous variants. Disease-associated clonotypes exhibited CD8+ identity and were relatively infrequent in peripheral blood.

The gene calls are TRBV12-3 or TRBV12-4 and TRBJ2-1; a possible D gene is TRBD1 (5 bases). Sequenced: synovial fluid, either unsorted or a sorted T cell fraction (not recorded which). The sequence came from a male donor with ankylosing spondylitis. The CDR3 sequence: CASTPQGNEQFF. Written as DNA, the CDR3 is TGTGCCAGCACTCCTCAGGGAAATGAGCAGTTCTTC.